Described below is a single TCR beta chain sequence and its context. This sample stems from a study of control samples from healthy donors and cancer patients. Here immunoSEQ multiplex PCR was the method, and the copy in TCRdb shows in-frame clones only, minus some. The sample carries around 94,000 clones, more than 85% recorded once. The ends were cut back, 6 bases at V and 4 bases at J, with 15 bases in the middle. This CDR3 is 14 amino acids long. CDR1 is MNHEY, CDR2 SMNVEV, per germline (reference sequence). The TCR comes from a woman between 50 and 59 years old in good health. The chain links TRBV27 to TRBJ1-2; maybe TRBD1 (5 bases). The source material was blood. The DNA of the CDR3 is TGTGCCAGCAGGCCCCCAGACAGCATCTATGGCTACACCTTC. It specifies CASRPPDSIYGYTF.